This T cell receptor beta chain was retrieved from a study of identical twins. General study findings and limits: The study found weaker excess twin sharing in beta out-of-frame sequences.

cDNA molecules carried unique molecular identifiers, and template switching added a universal primer site. MiXCR was run by TCRdb on the 5' RACE reads, yielding one entry per CDR3 protein. In the table there are a few hundred thousand distinct CDR3 sequences, around 9.6% of which are singletons. Germline V gene data show CDR1 as SGHAT and CDR2 as FQDESV (reference sequence). This CDR3 is built from 13 residues. V lost 3 bases and J lost 10, with 10 bases in between. As concerns this clonotype: Its target is unknown.

The sample was also reused in another study, on yellow fever vaccine responses in identical twins.

The rearrangement uses TRBV11-1 and TRBJ1-6; weak D call: TRBD1 (5 bases). Material for sequencing was PBMCs. The sequence derives from a woman under 30 in good health. The CDR3 DNA is TGTGCCAGCAGCTTCGGGGGACCCTCACCCCTCCACTTT. This translates into CASSFGGPSPLHF.